The sequence of this TCR beta chain was determined in a study of T cell responses to AZD1222 COVID-19 vaccine. The germline V gene encodes CDR1 LGHDT and CDR2 YNNKEL (reference sequence). V was cut by 4 bases and J by 0 bases, with 18 bases left in between. CDR3 size: 18 residues. A note on this clone: Antigen specificity is unknown.

General observations from the study: Baseline seropositives among AZD1222 recipients totaled only five to seven. Donors were chiefly white British, with a greater number of females, and clonal diversity was perhaps underestimated.

Assay: immunoSEQ multiplex PCR; the TCRdb copy retains only in-frame clones and omits some. The data hold about 120,000 clones, with roughly 90% observed a single time. The genes are TRBV3-1 (or the pseudogene TRBV3-2) and TRBJ1-4; D gene ambiguous. The sequence was obtained from an adult in good health. The source material was peripheral blood, sampled on day 0 of AZD1222 vaccination. CDR3 protein: CASSPKFGWGTTNEKLFF. CDR3 nucleotides: TGTGCCAGCAGCCCGAAATTTGGATGGGGTACAACTAATGAAAAACTGTTTTTT.